A selection of T cell receptor beta chains follows, all from one sample in a study of post-analysis software for immune sequencing data. TCRdb used MiXCR to reprocess the PCR reads, holding one entry per CDR3 protein. The data show roughly 400,000 distinct CDR3 sequences, with 30% to 40% seen just once and 6% to 9% held by the top ten. Sequencing input: blood. The source is a girl aged 2 to 9 with multiple sclerosis. The CDR3 runs from the conserved cysteine through the conserved F or W. The D gene is left open where the match is weak. Not every row has a clone size; where given, it reads once, few, many or a size class.

>TRBD2|TRBV12-3/TRBV12-4|15|few|TRBJ2-5
CASRDMTSGKETQYF
TGTGCCAGCAGAGACATGACTAGCGGGAAAGAGACCCAGTACTTC
>-|TRBV12-3/TRBV12-4|17|few|TRBJ1-6
CASSLQNPGSYNSPLHF
TGTGCCAGCAGTTTGCAGAACCCAGGCTCCTATAATTCACCCCTCCACTTT
>-|TRBV28|15|-|TRBJ1-5
CASISDRNNNQPQHF
TGTGCCAGCATCTCAGACAGAAACAACAATCAGCCCCAGCATTTT
>-|TRBV7-2|15|-|TRBJ2-5
CASSNPGHHQETQYF
TGTGCCAGCAGCAACCCGGGACACCACCAAGAGACCCAGTACTTC
>TRBD1|TRBV15|15|few|TRBJ2-7
CATSRDLWDSYEQYF
TGTGCCACCAGCAGAGATCTCTGGGACAGCTACGAGCAGTACTTC
>TRBD2|TRBV7-6|16|-|TRBJ2-5
CASSPNLAGGRETQYF
TGTGCCAGCAGTCCTAACTTAGCGGGAGGGCGGGAGACCCAGTACTTC
>-|TRBV12-3/TRBV12-4|14|few|TRBJ2-7
CASAPTLQVYEQYF
TGTGCCAGCGCCCCAACCCTCCAGGTCTACGAGCAGTACTTC
>-|TRBV20-1|15|-|TRBJ2-7
CSARSSGRINSEQYF
TGCAGTGCTAGATCCTCCGGTAGGATTAACTCCGAGCAGTACTTC
>-|TRBV14|14|few|TRBJ2-5
CASSPQGIKETQYF
TGTGCCAGCAGCCCCCAGGGGATCAAAGAGACCCAGTACTTC
>-|TRBV28|15|few|TRBJ2-3
CASSTPHGEADTQYF
TGTGCCAGCAGTACGCCGCACGGGGAGGCAGATACGCAGTATTTT
>TRBD2|TRBV10-3|13|few|TRBJ2-7
CAIRWDGTIEQYF
TGTGCCATCCGCTGGGACGGGACTATCGAGCAGTACTTC
>-|TRBV11-2|16|-|TRBJ2-4
CASSLEGSGPLNIQYF
TGTGCCAGCAGCCTAGAGGGGTCGGGGCCGCTAAACATTCAGTACTTC
>-|TRBV28|15|few|TRBJ2-7
CASSLSGPLSYEQYF
TGTGCCAGCAGTTTGTCCGGGCCCCTCTCCTACGAGCAGTACTTC
>-|TRBV20-1|15|once|TRBJ2-2
CSARRGPANTGELFF
TGCAGTGCTAGACGGGGGCCCGCGAACACCGGGGAGCTGTTTTTT
>-|TRBV7-9|14|once|TRBJ1-2
CASSQTGQGNPYTF
TGTGCCAGCAGCCAAACGGGGCAGGGCAACCCGTACACCTTC
>TRBD2|TRBV5-1|15|-|TRBJ2-1
CASKRTSGPTGEQFF
TGCGCCAGCAAGCGGACTAGCGGACCCACCGGTGAGCAGTTCTTC
>-|TRBV21-1|16|-|TRBJ2-7
CASSKASAIPPYEQYF
TGTGCCAGCAGCAAAGCGTCAGCCATACCACCTTACGAGCAGTACTTC
>-|TRBV6-5|16|-|TRBJ1-1
CASSYGQRPGNTEAFF
TGTGCCAGCAGTTACGGGCAGAGACCTGGGAACACTGAAGCTTTCTTT
>-|TRBV5-1|13|-|TRBJ2-7
CASSPLTAYEQYF
TGCGCCAGCAGCCCTTTGACAGCCTACGAGCAGTACTTC
>-|TRBV20-1|15|-|TRBJ2-7
CSARDNRDVSYEQYF
TGCAGTGCTAGAGATAACCGGGACGTTTCCTACGAGCAGTACTTC
>-|TRBV9|15|-|TRBJ1-2
CASSVGGNTNYGYTF
TGTGCCAGCAGCGTAGGCGGAAACACCAACTATGGCTACACCTTC
>TRBD2|TRBV20-1|17|-|TRBJ2-3
CSARDRASGTSTDTQYF
TGCAGTGCTAGAGATAGGGCTAGCGGAACTAGCACAGATACGCAGTATTTT
>-|TRBV5-5|13|-|TRBJ1-2
CASSLAAVFGYTF
TGTGCCAGCAGCTTGGCTGCGGTTTTCGGCTACACCTTC
>TRBD2|TRBV20-1|13|few|TRBJ2-1
CSASGGRWNEQFF
TGCAGTGCTTCTGGCGGGAGGTGGAATGAGCAGTTCTTC
>-|TRBV7-6|18|-|TRBJ2-7
CASSLGSASAFSSYEQYF
TGTGCCAGCAGCTTAGGTTCAGCCAGCGCATTTAGCTCCTACGAGCAGTACTTC
>-|TRBV2|14|-|TRBJ1-5
CASSEGGGGQPQHF
TGTGCCAGCAGTGAAGGGGGAGGAGGTCAGCCCCAGCATTTT
>-|TRBV9|19|-|TRBJ2-1
CASSGTFRESESSYNEQFF
TGTGCCAGCAGCGGAACCTTTCGGGAATCTGAGAGCTCCTACAATGAGCAGTTCTTC
>-|TRBV20-1|15|-|TRBJ1-2
CSASTTANSNYGYTF
TGCAGTGCTAGTACGACAGCAAACTCTAACTATGGCTACACCTTC
>-|TRBV29-1|14|-|TRBJ2-3
CSVAGAASTDTQYF
TGCAGCGTTGCAGGGGCAGCTAGCACAGATACGCAGTATTTT
>-|TRBV29-1|14|once|TRBJ1-2
CSVPQGGANYDYTF
TGCAGCGTTCCGCAGGGAGGCGCTAACTATGACTACACCTTC
>TRBD1|TRBV6-2/TRBV6-3|17|few|TRBJ2-7
CASSYLLLDRAAYEQYF
TGTGCCAGCAGTTATCTTCTACTCGACAGGGCAGCCTACGAGCAGTACTTC
>-|TRBV7-9|13|-|TRBJ2-7
CASSFLGVGEQYF
TGTGCCAGCAGCTTTTTAGGGGTCGGCGAGCAGTACTTC
>-|TRBV28|15|-|TRBJ1-2
CASSSGSALNYGYTF
TGTGCCAGCAGTTCGGGGTCGGCGCTTAACTATGGCTACACCTTC
>-|TRBV12-3/TRBV12-4|19|-|TRBJ1-1
CASSLDRYPMVMMNTEAFF
TGTGCCAGCAGTTTGGACCGCTACCCGATGGTGATGATGAACACTGAAGCTTTCTTT
>-|TRBV2|16|-|TRBJ2-6
CASRRLRASGANVLTF
TGTGCCAGCAGGAGACTCAGGGCCTCTGGGGCCAACGTCCTGACTTTC
>-|TRBV28|14|few|TRBJ1-2
CASSPSGIFYGYTF
TGTGCCAGCAGTCCCTCCGGGATATTCTATGGCTACACCTTC
>-|TRBV7-2|15|-|TRBJ2-3
CASSLANSGGATQYF
TGTGCCAGCAGCTTAGCGAACTCAGGTGGGGCTACGCAGTATTTT
>-|TRBV10-1|14|few|TRBJ1-6
CARTVWTRNSPLHF
TGCGCCAGGACCGTGTGGACAAGGAATTCACCCCTCCACTTT
>TRBD1|TRBV9|17|few|TRBJ2-3
CASSVATGTGRPDTQYF
TGTGCCAGCAGCGTAGCTACCGGGACAGGGAGACCAGATACGCAGTATTTT
>-|TRBV7-9|17|-|TRBJ1-2
CASSQGNLAHPLYGYTF
TGTGCCAGCAGCCAAGGGAACTTGGCCCATCCCCTTTATGGCTACACCTTC
>TRBD2|TRBV15|17|few|TRBJ2-3
CATSSLPPGLAADTQYF
TGTGCCACCAGCAGCCTCCCTCCGGGACTAGCGGCAGATACGCAGTATTTT
>-|TRBV7-2|14|few|TRBJ2-7
CASSLDRDSYEQYF
TGTGCCAGCAGCTTAGACAGGGACTCCTACGAGCAGTACTTC
>TRBD1|TRBV29-1|14|-|TRBJ1-1
CSVEVRGLGTEAFF
TGCAGCGTTGAAGTTAGGGGGCTGGGAACTGAAGCTTTCTTT
>-|TRBV9|13|-|TRBJ2-1
CASSVATRNEQFF
TGTGCCAGCAGCGTAGCTACTAGGAATGAGCAGTTCTTC
>TRBD1|TRBV12-3/TRBV12-4|15|-|TRBJ2-1
CASSLSGQGYNEQFF
TGTGCCAGCAGTTTGTCGGGACAGGGCTACAATGAGCAGTTCTTC
>-|TRBV6-1|17|-|TRBJ2-5
CASSEAPKLATYNEQYF
TGTGCCAGCAGTGAAGCACCCAAACTAGCCACCTACAATGAGCAGTACTTC
>TRBD1|TRBV11-2|14|-|TRBJ1-6
CASSLQGAESPLHF
TGTGCCAGCAGCTTACAGGGGGCGGAGTCACCCCTCCACTTT
>-|TRBV7-2|15|-|TRBJ1-4
CASSFQGSSNEKLFF
TGTGCCAGCAGCTTCCAGGGGTCCTCTAATGAAAAACTGTTTTTT
>TRBD2|TRBV7-9|15|-|TRBJ2-3
CASRQLAGAQDTQYF
TGTGCCAGCAGACAACTAGCGGGAGCTCAAGATACGCAGTATTTT
>-|TRBV7-9|13|-|TRBJ1-2
CASSDTANYGYTF
TGTGCCAGCAGCGATACAGCTAACTATGGCTACACCTTC
>-|TRBV12-3/TRBV12-4|15|few|TRBJ2-5
CASSLVGARSGEQYF
TGTGCCAGCAGTTTAGTCGGGGCTAGGTCCGGGGAGCAGTACTTC